This T cell receptor beta chain was found in a study of blood T cells in healthy people across ages. V lost 7 bases to trimming and J lost 9 bases, with 13 bases between them. This CDR3 comprises 12 residues. The germline V gene encodes CDR1 MNHEY and CDR2 SMNVEV (reference sequence). Alongside a J-beta primer mix, a sample-barcoded 5' primer served in a second PCR lasting 7 to 11 cycles. MiXCR, applied by TCRdb to the 5' RACE reads, yields one record per CDR3 protein. This repertoire shows about 620,000 distinct CDR3 sequences, roughly half found once; its top ten account for roughly 14%. Peripheral blood from each donor was collected in a volume of 9.5 to 10 milliliters. Total RNA extraction produced at least 5 micrograms (per sample) for the study.

This sequence originates from an elderly woman in good health. The chain is built from TRBV27 and TRBJ2-1; D perhaps matches TRBD1 (5 bases). The sequenced sample was blood. CDR3 DNA sequence: TGTGCCAGCATGGAAGGGGCGAGTGAGCAGTTCTTC. Protein product: CASMEGASEQFF.